Following are 26 T cell receptor beta chains from one sample sequenced in a study of T cells after yellow fever vaccination. Each CDR3 protein is one row after TCRdb ran MiXCR on the 5' RACE reads. The sample records approximately 550,000 distinct CDR3 sequences, 19% being singletons. The sequenced sample was PBMCs, obtained 15 days after the yellow fever booster vaccination. The receptors come from a man aged 25 to 40 who received the YFV17D yellow fever vaccine.

The rearrangement links TRBV10-3 to TRBJ2-1; D may correspond to TRBD1 or TRBD2 (5 bases each). Germline values: CDR1 ENHRY, CDR2 SYGVKD. The CDR3 loop spans 14 amino acids. V was shortened by 4 bases and J by 3 bases, with 10 bases between the two germline ends. In DNA form, the CDR3 reads TGTGCCATCAGTGTGGGGGTTTTCTACAATGAGCAGTTCTTC. It is translated as CAISVGVFYNEQFF.

This clonotype occurred a few times. The genes are TRBV7-9 and TRBJ2-2, with 9 bases that match TRBD2. The V and J ends lost 9 bases and 7 bases, in that order; junction bases with no gene match: 12. Germline V gene data show CDR1 as SEHNR and CDR2 as FQNEAQ (reference sequence). The CDR3 length is 15 residues. CDR3 sequence reads: CASLGLAGTVGELFF. In DNA form, the CDR3 reads TGTGCCAGTCTCGGGCTAGCGGGAACTGTCGGGGAGCTGTTTTTT.

This clonotype has just a few counts. The rearrangement uses TRBV10-3 and TRBJ2-7; TRBD1 is a possible D gene (6 bases). The CDR3 contains 13 residues. Germline values: CDR1 ENHRY, CDR2 SYGVKD. V lost 4 bases and J 2 bases, leaving 9 bases between the germline ends. The CDR3 DNA sequence: TGTGCCATCAGTGTGGACAGCCCCTACGAGCAGTACTTC. This sequence encodes CAISVDSPYEQYF.

V usage is TRBV27 and J usage is TRBJ2-4, with D possibly matching TRBD1 (6 bases). The V gene's germline CDR1 is MNHEY and CDR2 SMNVEV (reference sequence). Between the trimmed V and J ends, which lost 4 bases and 2 bases, there was a span of 15 bases. The CDR3 covers 16 residues. The CDR3 DNA follows: TGTGCCAGCAGTTGGTACCCCAGGGGACCCAAAAACATTCAGTACTTC. It encodes CASSWYPRGPKNIQYF.

This clonotype was picked up a small number of times. In nucleotides, the CDR3 is TGCGCCACTGGCCCCGGCGGGAGCGAAGAGACCCAGTACTTC. Its protein is CATGPGGSEETQYF. V gene TRBV5-1 combines with J gene TRBJ2-5, with 7 positions matching TRBD2. This CDR3 contains 14 residues. Germline values: CDR1 SGHRS, CDR2 YFSETQ. With 9 bases clipped from V and 3 bases from J, the junction kept 11 bases outside the gene matches.

The chain employs TRBV11-3 and TRBJ1-1, with D possibly TRBD1 on 6 matching bases. V lost 4 bases to trimming and J lost 3 bases, with 18 bases between them. Germline CDR1 reads SGHNT; CDR2 reads YENEEA. The CDR3 runs 16 residues. CDR3 bases: TGTGCCAGCAGCTGTTTTGTAGACAGGCGTGACACTGAAGCTTTCTTT. Amino acid sequence: CASSCFVDRRDTEAFF. The whole variable domain, filled in from reference TRBV11-3 and TRBJ1-1, reads EAGVVQSPRYKIIEKKQPVAFWCNPISGHNTLYWYLQNLGQGPELLIRYENEEAVDDSQLPKDRFSAERLKGVDSTLKIQPAELGDSAVYLCASSCFVDRRDTEAFFGQGTRLTVV.

Only a few counts were recorded for this clonotype. The V and J genes are TRBV5-1 and TRBJ2-3; possibly TRBD2 for D (5 bases). V lost 0 bases and J lost 6, with 14 bases in between. CDR3 size: 15 residues. CDR1 is SGHRS, CDR2 YFSETQ, per germline. CDR3 sequence (DNA): TGCGCCAGCAGCTTGGAAGCCGGGATCATGGATACGCAGTATTTT. This encodes CASSLEAGIMDTQYF.

The chain links TRBV4-3 to TRBJ2-7; 11 nucleotides align to TRBD2. V shed 4 bases and J 7 bases; nucleotides not matched to a gene: 3. CDR3 size: 13 residues. CDR1 and CDR2 (germline): LGHNA, YSLEER. The CDR3 DNA reads as TGCGCCAGCAGCCTCGGGACTAGCGGAGAGCAGTACTTC. As protein: CASSLGTSGEQYF.

This clonotype has more than one count but fewer than ten. J is TRBJ2-3 and V is TRBV10-3, with 8 bases aligning to TRBD2. The CDR3 runs to 14 residues. The germline gives CDR1 ENHRY, CDR2 SYGVKD. The ends lost 11 bases at V and 4 bases at J; junction bases unmatched: 11. DNA for the CDR3: TGTGCCTCCCGAGGCGGGGGGCTGTCAGATACGCAGTATTTT. It specifies CASRGGGLSDTQYF.

The rearrangement uses TRBV10-3 and TRBJ1-1, with D perhaps matching TRBD1 (6 bases). V lost 6 bases and J 6 bases, leaving 20 bases between the germline ends. This CDR3 has 15 amino acids. Germline CDR1 reads ENHRY; CDR2 reads SYGVKD. The DNA of the CDR3 is TGTGCCATCAGCCCCACGGGGCAGGGGATGTCTGAAGCTTTCTTT. Amino acid sequence: CAISPTGQGMSEAFF.

This clonotype was seen a handful of times. This chain joins TRBV7-2 and TRBJ1-1; D ambiguous. V was cut by 1 base and J by 1 base, with 7 bases left in between. This CDR3 is 14 amino acids long. Per the germline V gene, CDR1 is SGHTA and CDR2 is FQGNSA. The CDR3 loop is CASSLGLRNTEAFF. Written as DNA, the CDR3 is TGTGCCAGCAGCTTAGGCCTTCGGAACACTGAAGCTTTCTTT.

This clonotype was seen a few times. This rearrangement joins TRBV7-7 to TRBJ2-2; no firm D call. Trimming removed 4 bases from V and 4 bases from J, with 10 bases in between. This CDR3 contains 14 residues. Germline V lookup: CDR1 SSHAT, CDR2 FNYEAQ (reference sequence). The CDR3 protein is CASSSNPGTGELFF. For the CDR3, the DNA is TGTGCCAGCAGCTCGAACCCGGGCACCGGGGAGCTGTTTTTT.

This clonotype was seen more than once but under ten times. The chain couples TRBV20-1 to TRBJ2-7; 10 bases are shared with TRBD2. From germline, CDR1 is DFQATT and CDR2 SNEGSKA (reference sequence). CDR3 length: 17 residues. The J segment lost 1 base and the V segment lost 2 bases, leaving 11 bases of the junction unmatched. The CDR3 nucleotides are TGCAGTGCTAGAAACCTAGCGGGAGTAGGGGCTTCCTACGAGCAGTACTTC. It yields the protein CSARNLAGVGASYEQYF.

The V call is TRBV7-9, the J call TRBJ2-6; D gene ambiguous. Germline CDR1 is SEHNR and CDR2 is FQNEAQ (reference sequence). V was clipped by 5 bases and J by 4 bases, with 12 bases between them. The CDR3 covers 15 residues. The CDR3 bases are TGTGCCAGCAGCCCCCGAGGTTTAGGGGCCAACGTCCTGACTTTC. It yields the protein CASSPRGLGANVLTF.

In its sample, this clonotype was seen a few times. This rearrangement joins TRBV20-1 to TRBJ2-6; D unresolved. Trimming stripped 6 bases from V and 2 bases from J, with 11 bases between. This CDR3 has 14 amino acids. CDR1 is DFQATT, CDR2 SNEGSKA, per germline (reference sequence). As DNA, the CDR3 is TGCAGTGCCTCGTCTGATGCTGGGGCCAACGTCCTGACTTTC. Its translation is CSASSDAGANVLTF.

This clonotype was picked up a small number of times. This chain uses TRBV19 with TRBJ2-5, with 8 bases identical to TRBD2. CDR3 length: 15 amino acids. V was clipped by 3 bases and J by 4 bases; unmatched bases: 7. Germline-derived CDR1 and CDR2 are LNHDA and SQIVND (reference sequence). The CDR3 reads CASSMLSGSRETQYF. Written as DNA, the CDR3 is TGTGCCAGTAGTATGTTGAGCGGGAGTAGAGAGACCCAGTACTTC. Complete variable domain (other parts from reference TRBV19 and TRBJ2-5): DGGITQSPKYLFRKEGQNVTLSCEQNLNHDAMYWYRQDPGQGLRLIYYSQIVNDFQKGDIAEGYSVSREKKESFPLTVTSAQKNPTAFYLCASSMLSGSRETQYFGPGTRLLVL.

In its sample, this clonotype was seen a few times. The chain combines TRBV19 with TRBJ2-2; 10 nucleotides agree with TRBD1. V lost 11 bases to trimming and J lost 1 base; unmatched junction nucleotides: 4. The CDR3 contains 14 residues. Germline CDR1 LNHDA, CDR2 SQIVND (reference sequence). The CDR3 reads CAGGTGVNTGELFF. CDR3 nucleotides: TGTGCCGGGGGGACAGGGGTGAACACCGGGGAGCTGTTTTTT. Based on the CDR3 plus reference TRBV19 and TRBJ2-2, the full variable domain is DGGITQSPKYLFRKEGQNVTLSCEQNLNHDAMYWYRQDPGQGLRLIYYSQIVNDFQKGDIAEGYSVSREKKESFPLTVTSAQKNPTAFYLCAGGTGVNTGELFFGEGSRLTVL.

This clonotype appeared a few times. The CDR3 protein is CASSQILGGQYEQYF. The CDR3 DNA reads TGCGCCAGCAGCCAAATCCTGGGGGGGCAGTACGAGCAGTACTTC. The chain employs TRBV4-3 and TRBJ2-7; maybe TRBD2 (7 bases). CDR1 and CDR2 from the germline V gene are LGHNA and YSLEER. The CDR3 spans 15 residues. Trimming took 2 bases from V and 4 from J, leaving 15 bases between them.

This clonotype was seen just once. The chain is built from TRBV20-1 and TRBJ2-7; D is possibly TRBD2 (6 bases). Germline V CDR1 and CDR2: DFQATT, SNEGSKA (reference sequence). Between the trimmed V and J ends, which lost 0 bases and 3 bases, there was a span of 18 bases. The CDR3 loop spans 16 amino acids. The DNA for the CDR3 is TGCAGTGCTAGAGAGGGGCTCGGGAGCGGGTACTACGAGCAGTACTTC. The encoded protein is CSAREGLGSGYYEQYF.

This clonotype has just a few counts. The V call is TRBV4-3, the J call TRBJ2-2; no clear D. Trimming left V 0 bases short and J 8 bases short, with 4 bases between. Per germline, CDR1 LGHNA and CDR2 YSLEER. The CDR3 extends over 12 amino acids. CDR3 in DNA: TGCGCCAGCAGCCAAGAAGGAGGGGAGCTGTTTTTT. The encoded protein is CASSQEGGELFF.

V usage is TRBV5-1 and J usage is TRBJ2-5; D possibly corresponds to TRBD2 (5 bases). Germline-derived CDR1 and CDR2 are SGHRS and YFSETQ. Trimming pared 3 bases from V and 5 bases from J, leaving 17 bases between. The CDR3 contains 15 residues. This chain's CDR3 is CASSSRRPGMETQYF. The CDR3 DNA sequence: TGCGCCAGCAGCTCCCGACGGCCGGGGATGGAGACCCAGTACTTC.

In this sample, this clonotype turned up a few times. This chain uses TRBV5-1 with TRBJ2-1; 7 nucleotides match TRBD2. J was trimmed by 9 bases and V by 3 bases; bases with no gene match: 9. The germline V gene encodes CDR1 SGHRS and CDR2 YFSETQ. The CDR3 runs to 14 residues. The chain's CDR3 is CASSSMREFVEQFF. DNA of the CDR3: TGCGCCAGCAGCTCAATGCGGGAGTTCGTTGAGCAGTTCTTC.

This clonotype appeared many times. J is TRBJ2-1 and V is TRBV29-1; D not resolved. The ends were cut back, 3 bases at V and 0 bases at J, with 9 bases in the middle. This CDR3 contains 14 residues. The V gene's germline CDR1 is SQVTM and CDR2 ANQGSEA. The CDR3 sequence is CSVDLGSSYNEQFF. The CDR3 DNA is TGCAGCGTTGATCTCGGTAGCTCCTACAATGAGCAGTTCTTC.

This clonotype was observed a handful of times. The chain employs TRBV7-2 and TRBJ2-1; no definite D call. CDR1 and CDR2 from the germline V gene are SGHTA and FQGNSA. This CDR3 comprises 12 residues. V lost 5 bases and J 5 bases, leaving 7 bases between the germline ends. As DNA, the CDR3 is TGTGCCAGCAGCCCAATAAACAATGAGCAGTTCTTC. Translating gives CASSPINNEQFF.

This clonotype showed up just a few times. The chain is built from TRBV12-3 or TRBV12-4 and TRBJ2-7; the match to TRBD1 covers 8 bases. Losses at the gene ends were 8 bases for V and 2 bases for J; bases not matched to a gene: 5. The CDR3 length is 13 residues. The chain's CDR3 is CASRTGTTYEQYF. DNA of the CDR3: TGTGCCAGCCGGACAGGGACAACCTACGAGCAGTACTTC.

This clonotype was counted a few times. V and J are TRBV3-1 and TRBJ1-1; D is ambiguous. The CDR3 is 14 amino acids. V dropped 4 bases and J dropped 0 bases, with 9 bases sitting between them. Germline assignment: CDR1 LGHDT and CDR2 YNNKEL (reference sequence). CDR3 coding DNA: TGTGCCAGCAGCCCTGCCTCAATGAACACTGAAGCTTTCTTT. It yields the protein CASSPASMNTEAFF. Using reference TRBV3-1 and TRBJ1-1 for the parts outside the CDR3, the full variable domain is DTAVSQTPKYLVTQMGNDKSIKCEQNLGHDTMYWYKQDSKKFLKIMFSYNNKELIINETVPNRFSPKSPDKAHLNLHINSLELGDSAVYFCASSPASMNTEAFFGQGTRLTVV.